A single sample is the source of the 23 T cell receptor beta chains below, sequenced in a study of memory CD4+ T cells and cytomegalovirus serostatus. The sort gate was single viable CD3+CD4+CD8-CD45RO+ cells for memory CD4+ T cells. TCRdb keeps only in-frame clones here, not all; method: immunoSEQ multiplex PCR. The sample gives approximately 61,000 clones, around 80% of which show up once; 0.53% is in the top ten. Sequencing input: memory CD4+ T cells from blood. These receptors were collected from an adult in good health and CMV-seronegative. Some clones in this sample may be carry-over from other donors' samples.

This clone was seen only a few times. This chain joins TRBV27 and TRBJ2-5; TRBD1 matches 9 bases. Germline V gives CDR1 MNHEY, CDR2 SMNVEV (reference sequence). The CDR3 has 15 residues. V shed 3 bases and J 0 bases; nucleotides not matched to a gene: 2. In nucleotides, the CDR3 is TGTGCCAGCAGTTTTGGACAGGGGAACCAAGAGACCCAGTACTTC. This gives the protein CASSFGQGNQETQYF.

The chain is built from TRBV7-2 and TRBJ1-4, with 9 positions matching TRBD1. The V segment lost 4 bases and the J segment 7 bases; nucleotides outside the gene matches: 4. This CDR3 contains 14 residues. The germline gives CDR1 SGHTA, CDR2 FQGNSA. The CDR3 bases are TGTGCCAGCAGCTGGGGACAGGGTAGTGAAAAACTGTTTTTT. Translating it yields CASSWGQGSEKLFF. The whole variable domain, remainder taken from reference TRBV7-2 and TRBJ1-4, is GAGVSQSPSNKVTEKGKDVELRCDPISGHTALYWYRQSLGQGLEFLIYFQGNSAPDKSGLPSDRFSAERTGGSVSTLTIQRTQQEDSAVYLCASSWGQGSEKLFFGSGTQLSVL.

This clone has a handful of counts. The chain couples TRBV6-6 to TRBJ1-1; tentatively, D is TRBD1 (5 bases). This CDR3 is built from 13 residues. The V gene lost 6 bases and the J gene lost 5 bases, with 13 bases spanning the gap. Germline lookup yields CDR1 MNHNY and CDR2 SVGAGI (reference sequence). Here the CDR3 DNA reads TGTGCCAGCAGCTCACTCGGGGGGACTGAAGCTTTCTTT. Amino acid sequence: CASSSLGGTEAFF.

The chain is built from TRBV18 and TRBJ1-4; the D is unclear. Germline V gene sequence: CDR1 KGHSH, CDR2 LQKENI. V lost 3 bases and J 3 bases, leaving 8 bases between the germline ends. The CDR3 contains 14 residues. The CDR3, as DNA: TGTGCCAGCTCACCCAGTTCGTCTAATGAAAAACTGTTTTTT. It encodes CASSPSSSNEKLFF.

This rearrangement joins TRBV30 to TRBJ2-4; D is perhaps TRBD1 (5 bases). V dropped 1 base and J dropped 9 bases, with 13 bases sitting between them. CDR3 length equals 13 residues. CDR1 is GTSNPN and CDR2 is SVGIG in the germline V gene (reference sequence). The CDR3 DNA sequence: TGTGCCTGGAGTGAGGACAATACAAGCATTCAGTACTTC. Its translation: CAWSEDNTSIQYF. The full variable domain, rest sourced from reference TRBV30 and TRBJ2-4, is SQTIHQWPATLVQPVGSPLSLECTVEGTSNPNLYWYRQAAGRGLQLLFYSVGIGQISSEVPQNLSASRPQDRQFILSSKKLLLSDSGFYLCAWSEDNTSIQYFGAGTRLSVL.

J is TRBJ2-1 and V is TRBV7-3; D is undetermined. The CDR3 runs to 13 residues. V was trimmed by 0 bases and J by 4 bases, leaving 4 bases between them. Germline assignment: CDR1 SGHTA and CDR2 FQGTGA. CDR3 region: CASSLTFYNEQFF. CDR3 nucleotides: TGTGCCAGCAGCTTAACATTTTACAATGAGCAGTTCTTC.

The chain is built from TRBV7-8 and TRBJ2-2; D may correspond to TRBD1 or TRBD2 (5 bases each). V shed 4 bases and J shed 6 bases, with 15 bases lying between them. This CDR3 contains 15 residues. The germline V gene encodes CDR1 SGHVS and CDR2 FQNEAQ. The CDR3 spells CASSSSGTISGELFF. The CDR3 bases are TGTGCCAGCAGCTCATCCGGGACGATATCCGGGGAGCTGTTTTTT.

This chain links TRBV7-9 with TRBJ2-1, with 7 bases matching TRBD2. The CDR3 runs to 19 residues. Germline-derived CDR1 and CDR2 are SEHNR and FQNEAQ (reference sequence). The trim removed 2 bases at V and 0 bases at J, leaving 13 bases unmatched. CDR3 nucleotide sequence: TGTGCCAGCAGCTTACGGGGAGGGGTCCGGCAGCGCTCCTACAATGAGCAGTTCTTC. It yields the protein CASSLRGGVRQRSYNEQFF.

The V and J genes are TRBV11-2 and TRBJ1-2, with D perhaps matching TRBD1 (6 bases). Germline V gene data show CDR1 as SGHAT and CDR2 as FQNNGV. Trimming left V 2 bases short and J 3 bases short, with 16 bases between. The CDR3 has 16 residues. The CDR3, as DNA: TGTGCCAGCAGCTTAAATTTGAGAACAGGGCACTATGGCTACACCTTC. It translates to CASSLNLRTGHYGYTF.

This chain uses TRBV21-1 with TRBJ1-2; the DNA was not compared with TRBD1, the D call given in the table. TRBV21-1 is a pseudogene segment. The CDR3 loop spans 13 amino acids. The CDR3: CASSKCRQDGYTF. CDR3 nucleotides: TGTGCCAGCAGCAAATGTCGGCAGGATGGCTACACCTTC.

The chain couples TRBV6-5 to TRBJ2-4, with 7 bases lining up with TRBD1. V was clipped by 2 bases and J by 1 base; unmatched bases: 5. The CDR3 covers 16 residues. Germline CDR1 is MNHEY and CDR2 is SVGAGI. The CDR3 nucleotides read TGTGCCAGCAGTTACCCCGGCAGGGGGGCCAAAAACATTCAGTACTTC. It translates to CASSYPGRGAKNIQYF.

The CDR3, as DNA: TGTGCCAGCAGCTTACGCCAGAACACCGGGGAGCTGTTTTTT. This encodes CASSLRQNTGELFF. V usage is TRBV7-2 and J usage is TRBJ2-2; D is unclear. V was cut by 2 bases and J by 1 base, with 5 bases left in between. The CDR3 is 14 amino acids. The germline V gene has CDR1 SGHTA and CDR2 FQGNSA.

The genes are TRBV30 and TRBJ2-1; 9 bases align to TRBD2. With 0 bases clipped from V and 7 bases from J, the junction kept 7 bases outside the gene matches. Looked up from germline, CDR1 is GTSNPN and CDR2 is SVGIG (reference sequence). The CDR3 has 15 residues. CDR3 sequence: CAWSVRRGGLNEQFF. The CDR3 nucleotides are TGTGCCTGGAGTGTAAGGCGGGGGGGCTTGAATGAGCAGTTCTTC.

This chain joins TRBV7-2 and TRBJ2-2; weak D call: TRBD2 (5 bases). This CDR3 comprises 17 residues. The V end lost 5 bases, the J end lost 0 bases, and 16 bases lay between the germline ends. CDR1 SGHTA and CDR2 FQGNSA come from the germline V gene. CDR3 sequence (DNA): TGTGCCAGCAGCAGCCGCGGGCGCGGGTCGAACACCGGGGAGCTGTTTTTT. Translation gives CASSSRGRGSNTGELFF.

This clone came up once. The CDR3 sequence: CASRRGLAGDNEQFF. The CDR3 DNA reads as TGTGCCAGCAGGAGGGGACTAGCGGGAGACAATGAGCAGTTCTTC. This chain connects TRBV2 to TRBJ2-1; 14 bases agree with TRBD2. This CDR3 is built from 15 residues. The germline V gene has CDR1 SNHLY and CDR2 FYNNEI. Unmatched junction bases numbered 3, after V lost 6 bases and J lost 5 bases. The full variable domain, in which reference TRBV2 and TRBJ2-1 provide the parts outside the CDR3, is EPEVTQTPSHQVTQMGQEVILRCVPISNHLYFYWYRQILGQKVEFLVSFYNNEISEKSEIFDDQFSVERPDGSNFTLKIRSTKLEDSAMYFCASRRGLAGDNEQFFGPGTRLTVL.

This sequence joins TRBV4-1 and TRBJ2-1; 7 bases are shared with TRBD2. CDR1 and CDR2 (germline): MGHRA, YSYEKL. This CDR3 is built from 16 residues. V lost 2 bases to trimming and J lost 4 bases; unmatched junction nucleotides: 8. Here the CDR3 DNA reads TGCGCCAGCAGCCAAATAAGGCTAGCGGTTTACAATGAGCAGTTCTTC. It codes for CASSQIRLAVYNEQFF.

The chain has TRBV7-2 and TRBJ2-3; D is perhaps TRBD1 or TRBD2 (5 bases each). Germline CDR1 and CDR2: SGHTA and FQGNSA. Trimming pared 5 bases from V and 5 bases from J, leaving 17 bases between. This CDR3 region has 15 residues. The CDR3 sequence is CASSRGSGAGDTQYF. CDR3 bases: TGTGCCAGCAGCCGAGGGAGTGGGGCCGGAGATACGCAGTATTTT.

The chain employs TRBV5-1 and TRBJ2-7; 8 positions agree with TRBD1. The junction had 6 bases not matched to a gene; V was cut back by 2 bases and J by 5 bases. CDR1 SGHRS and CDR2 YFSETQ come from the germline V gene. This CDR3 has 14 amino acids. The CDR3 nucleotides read TGCGCCAGCAGCTTCAAACAGGGGGTAGACGAGCAGTACTTC. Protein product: CASSFKQGVDEQYF.

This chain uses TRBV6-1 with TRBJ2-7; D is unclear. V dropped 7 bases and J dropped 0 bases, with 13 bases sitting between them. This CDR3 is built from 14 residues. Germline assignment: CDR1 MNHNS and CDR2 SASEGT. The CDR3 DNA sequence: TGTGCCAGCAAGGTCAGCATCCCCTCCTACGAGCAGTACTTC. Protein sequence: CASKVSIPSYEQYF.

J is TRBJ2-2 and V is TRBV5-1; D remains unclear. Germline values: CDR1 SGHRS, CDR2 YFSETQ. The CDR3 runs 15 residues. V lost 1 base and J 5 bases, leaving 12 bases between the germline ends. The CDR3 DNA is TGCGCCAGCAGCTTGTCGACGGCCGGGACCGGGGAGCTGTTTTTT. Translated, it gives CASSLSTAGTGELFF. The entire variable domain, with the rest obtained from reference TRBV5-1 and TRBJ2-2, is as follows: KAGVTQTPRYLIKTRGQQVTLSCSPISGHRSVSWYQQTPGQGLQFLFEYFSETQRNKGNFPGRFSGRQFSNSRSEMNVSTLELGDSALYLCASSLSTAGTGELFFGEGSRLTVL.

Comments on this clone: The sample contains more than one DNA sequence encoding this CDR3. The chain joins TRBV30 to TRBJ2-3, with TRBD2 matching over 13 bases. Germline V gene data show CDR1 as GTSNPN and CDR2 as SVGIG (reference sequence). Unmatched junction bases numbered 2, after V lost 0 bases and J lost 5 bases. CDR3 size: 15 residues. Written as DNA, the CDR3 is TGTGCCTGGAGTGTGGGACTAGCGGGACTAGATACGCAGTATTTT. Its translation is CAWSVGLAGLDTQYF. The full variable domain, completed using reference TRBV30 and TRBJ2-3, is SQTIHQWPATLVQPVGSPLSLECTVEGTSNPNLYWYRQAAGRGLQLLFYSVGIGQISSEVPQNLSASRPQDRQFILSSKKLLLSDSGFYLCAWSVGLAGLDTQYFGPGTRLTVL.

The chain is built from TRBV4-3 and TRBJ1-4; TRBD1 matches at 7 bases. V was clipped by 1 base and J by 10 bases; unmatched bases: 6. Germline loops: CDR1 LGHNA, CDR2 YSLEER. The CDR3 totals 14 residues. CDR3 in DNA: TGCGCCAGCAGCCAAGGTGACAGGGTAGCAAAACTGTTTTTT. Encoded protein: CASSQGDRVAKLFF.

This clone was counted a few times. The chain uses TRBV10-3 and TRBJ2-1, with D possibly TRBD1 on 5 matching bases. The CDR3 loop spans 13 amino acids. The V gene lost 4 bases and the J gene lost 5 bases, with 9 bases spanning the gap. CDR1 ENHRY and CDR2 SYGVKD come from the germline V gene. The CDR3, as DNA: TGTGCCATCAGTGGGGGCAGTCACAATGAGCAGTTCTTC. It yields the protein CAISGGSHNEQFF.